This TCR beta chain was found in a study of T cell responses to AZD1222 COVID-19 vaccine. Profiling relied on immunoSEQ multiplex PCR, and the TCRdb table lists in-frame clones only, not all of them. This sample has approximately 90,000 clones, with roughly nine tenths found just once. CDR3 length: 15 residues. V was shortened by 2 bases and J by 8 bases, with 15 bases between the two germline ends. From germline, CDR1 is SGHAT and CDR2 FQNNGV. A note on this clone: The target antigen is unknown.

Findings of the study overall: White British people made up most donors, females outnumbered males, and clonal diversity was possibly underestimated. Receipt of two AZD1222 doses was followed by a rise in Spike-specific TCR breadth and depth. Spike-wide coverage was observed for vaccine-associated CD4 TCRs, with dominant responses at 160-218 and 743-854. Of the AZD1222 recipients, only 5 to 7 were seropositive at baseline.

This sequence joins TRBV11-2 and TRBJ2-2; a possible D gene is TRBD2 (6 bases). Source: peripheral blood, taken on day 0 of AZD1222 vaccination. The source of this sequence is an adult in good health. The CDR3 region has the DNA TGTGCCAGCAGCTTAAGGCTAGCTCTAGCGGGGGAGCTGTTTTTT. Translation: CASSLRLALAGELFF. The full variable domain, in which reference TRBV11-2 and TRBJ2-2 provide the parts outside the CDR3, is EAGVAQSPRYKIIEKRQSVAFWCNPISGHATLYWYQQILGQGPKLLIQFQNNGVVDDSQLPKDRFSAERLKGVDSTLKIQPAKLEDSAVYLCASSLRLALAGELFFGEGSRLTVL.